The 7 T cell receptor beta chains reported below all come from one sample, sequenced in a study of blood T cell repertoires in COVID-19. Measured with immunoSEQ multiplex PCR; TCRdb has only the in-frame clones, and not every one. The sample holds about 160,000 clones, approximately 85% seen once. The specimen sequenced was peripheral blood. Every receptor here comes from a man between 40 and 49 years old with acute or convalescent COVID-19.

CDR3 amino acids: CASSAAGQANEKLFF. The DNA for the CDR3 is TGCGCCAGCAGTGCTGCTGGACAGGCGAATGAAAAACTGTTTTTT. The chain uses TRBV10-2 and TRBJ1-4; 7 nucleotides agree with TRBD1. V was clipped by 4 bases and J by 5 bases; unmatched bases: 7. Germline lookup yields CDR1 WSHSY and CDR2 SAAADI. This CDR3 spans 15 amino acids.

V and J are TRBV4-3 and TRBJ2-2; no clear D. Germline lookup yields CDR1 LGHNA and CDR2 YSLEER. CDR3 length: 13 amino acids. V shed 0 bases and J shed 8 bases, with 7 bases lying between them. The CDR3 here is CASSQDRVGELFF. The CDR3 nucleotides are TGCGCCAGCAGCCAAGATCGGGTAGGGGAGCTGTTTTTT.

The gene calls are TRBV2 and TRBJ1-1, with D tentatively TRBD1 (5 bases). The CDR3 totals 14 residues. V was shortened by 9 bases and J by 2 bases, with 16 bases between the two germline ends. The germline CDR1 and CDR2 sequences are SNHLY and FYNNEI. The DNA for the CDR3 is TGTGCCAGAAAACTTGGGGGAGGCAACACTGAAGCTTTCTTT. Amino acids: CARKLGGGNTEAFF.

The chain recombines TRBV7-9 with TRBJ2-3; D perhaps matches TRBD2 (6 bases). This CDR3 is built from 16 residues. Germline CDR1 SEHNR, CDR2 FQNEAQ (reference sequence). V was pared by 4 bases and J by 1 base, with 15 bases between. The chain's CDR3 is CASSSGRTTGTDTQYF. The CDR3 DNA reads TGTGCCAGCAGCTCGGGGAGGACTACCGGCACAGATACGCAGTATTTT.

The V gene is TRBV19, the J gene TRBJ2-7; TRBD1 agrees at 11 bases. This CDR3 has 16 residues. V shed 3 bases and J 4 bases; nucleotides not matched to a gene: 8. Germline values: CDR1 LNHDA, CDR2 SQIVND (reference sequence). Here the CDR3 DNA reads TGTGCCAGTAGTATTTTGTCGGGACAGGGGGATTACGAGCAGTACTTC. This codes for CASSILSGQGDYEQYF.

The chain uses TRBV4-1 and TRBJ1-5; 7 bases are shared with TRBD1. V shed 8 bases and J 5 bases; nucleotides not matched to a gene: 12. Germline V gene data show CDR1 as MGHRA and CDR2 as YSYEKL. The CDR3 totals 15 residues. The CDR3 DNA is TGCGCCAGCGCGCAAGATCCACAGGGGCATCAGCCCCAGCATTTT. As protein: CASAQDPQGHQPQHF.

V is TRBV6-2 or TRBV6-3 and J is TRBJ2-7, with 8 bases fitting TRBD1. V trimming: 6 bases; J trimming: 1 base; junction bases outside the gene matches: 14. This CDR3 is 17 amino acids long. Germline V CDR1 and CDR2: MNHEY, SVGEGT. The DNA of the CDR3 is TGTGCCAGCAGCAGCTTACGAGGACAGGGTATGTCCTACGAGCAGTACTTC. Its protein is CASSSLRGQGMSYEQYF.